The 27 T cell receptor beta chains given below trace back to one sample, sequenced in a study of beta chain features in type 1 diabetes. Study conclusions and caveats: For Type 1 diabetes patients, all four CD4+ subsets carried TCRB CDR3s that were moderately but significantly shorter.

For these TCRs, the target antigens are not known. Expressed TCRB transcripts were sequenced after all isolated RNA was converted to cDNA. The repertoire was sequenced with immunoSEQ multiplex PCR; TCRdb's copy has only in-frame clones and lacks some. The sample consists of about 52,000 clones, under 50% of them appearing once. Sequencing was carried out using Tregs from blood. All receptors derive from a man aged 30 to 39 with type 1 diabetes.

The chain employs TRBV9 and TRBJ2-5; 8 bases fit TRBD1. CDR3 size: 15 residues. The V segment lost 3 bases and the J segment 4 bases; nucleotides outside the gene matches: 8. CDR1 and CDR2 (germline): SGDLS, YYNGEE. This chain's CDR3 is CASSARGQGTETQYF. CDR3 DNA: TGTGCCAGCAGCGCCCGAGGACAGGGTACAGAGACCCAGTACTTC.

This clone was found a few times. The CDR3 is CAWSLPLYYGYTF. CDR3 coding DNA: TGTGCCTGGAGCCTCCCCCTCTACTATGGCTACACCTTC. The rearrangement joins TRBV30 to TRBJ1-2; no clear D gene. V dropped 3 bases and J dropped 3 bases, with 11 bases sitting between them. Germline lookup yields CDR1 GTSNPN and CDR2 SVGIG (reference sequence). CDR3 size: 13 residues.

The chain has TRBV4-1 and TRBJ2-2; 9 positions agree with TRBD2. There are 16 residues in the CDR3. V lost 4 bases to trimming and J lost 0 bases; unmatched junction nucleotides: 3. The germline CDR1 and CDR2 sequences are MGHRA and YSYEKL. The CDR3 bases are TGCGCCAGCAGCCCAAGACTAGCGGCGAACACCGGGGAGCTGTTTTTT. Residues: CASSPRLAANTGELFF.

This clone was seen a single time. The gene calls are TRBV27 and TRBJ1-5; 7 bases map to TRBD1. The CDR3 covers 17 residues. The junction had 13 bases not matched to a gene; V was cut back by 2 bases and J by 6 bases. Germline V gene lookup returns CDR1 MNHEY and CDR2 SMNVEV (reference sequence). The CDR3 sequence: CASSLPTTGIRIQPQHF. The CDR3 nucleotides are TGTGCCAGCAGTTTACCCACGACAGGGATTCGGATTCAGCCCCAGCATTTT.

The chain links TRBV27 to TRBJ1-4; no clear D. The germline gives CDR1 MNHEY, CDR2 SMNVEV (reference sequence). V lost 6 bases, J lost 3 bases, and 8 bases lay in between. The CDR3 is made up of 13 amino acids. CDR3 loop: CASRRTSNEKLFF. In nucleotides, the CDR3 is TGTGCCAGCAGAAGAACATCTAATGAAAAACTGTTTTTT.

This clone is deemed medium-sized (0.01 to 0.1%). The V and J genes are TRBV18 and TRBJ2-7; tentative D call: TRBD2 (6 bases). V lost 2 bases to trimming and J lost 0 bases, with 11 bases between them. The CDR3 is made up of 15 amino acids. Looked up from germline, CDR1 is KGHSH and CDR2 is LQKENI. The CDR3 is CASSPGEAVSYEQYF. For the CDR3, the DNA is TGTGCCAGCTCACCAGGGGAGGCCGTCTCCTACGAGCAGTACTTC.

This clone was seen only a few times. CDR3 protein: CASSPGQVTYYEQYF. The CDR3 DNA reads TGTGCCAGCAGCCCGGGACAGGTCACCTATTACGAGCAGTACTTC. The chain combines TRBV7-6 with TRBJ2-7, with TRBD1 matching over 8 bases. V trimming: 5 bases; J trimming: 4 bases; junction bases outside the gene matches: 10. The germline gives CDR1 SGHVS, CDR2 FNYEAQ. The CDR3 consists of 15 residues.

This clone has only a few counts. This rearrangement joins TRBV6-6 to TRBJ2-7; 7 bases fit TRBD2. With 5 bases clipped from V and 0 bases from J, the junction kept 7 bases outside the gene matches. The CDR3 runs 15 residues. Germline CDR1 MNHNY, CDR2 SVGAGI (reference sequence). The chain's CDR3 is CASSPSSGSSYEQYF. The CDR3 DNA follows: TGTGCCAGCAGTCCGTCTAGCGGCAGCTCCTACGAGCAGTACTTC.

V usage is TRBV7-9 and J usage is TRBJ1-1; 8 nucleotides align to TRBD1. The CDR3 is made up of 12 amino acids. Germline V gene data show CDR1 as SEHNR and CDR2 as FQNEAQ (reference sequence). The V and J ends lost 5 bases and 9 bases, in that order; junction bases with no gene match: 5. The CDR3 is CASSKRQGKAFF. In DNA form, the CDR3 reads TGTGCCAGCAGCAAGAGACAGGGGAAAGCTTTCTTT.

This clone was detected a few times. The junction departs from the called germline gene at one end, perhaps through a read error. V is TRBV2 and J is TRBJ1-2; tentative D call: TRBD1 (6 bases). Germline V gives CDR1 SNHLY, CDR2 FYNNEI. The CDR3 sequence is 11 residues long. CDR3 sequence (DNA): TGTGCCAGCAGGGAACCTAGGACAGACATCTTC. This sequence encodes CASREPRTDIF.

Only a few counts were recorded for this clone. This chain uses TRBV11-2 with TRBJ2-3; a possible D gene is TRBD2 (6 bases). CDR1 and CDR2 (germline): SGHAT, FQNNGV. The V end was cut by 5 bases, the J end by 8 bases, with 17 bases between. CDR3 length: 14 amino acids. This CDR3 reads CASSHTAGPGTQYF. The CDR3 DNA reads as TGTGCCAGCAGCCATACCGCGGGACCGGGTACGCAGTATTTT.

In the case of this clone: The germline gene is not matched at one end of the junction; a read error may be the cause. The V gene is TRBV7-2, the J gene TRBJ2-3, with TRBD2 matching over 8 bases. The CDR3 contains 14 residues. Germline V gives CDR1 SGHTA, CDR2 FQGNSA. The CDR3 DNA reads TGTGCCAGCAGCTCCCAGGGAGCGGGAGTCCCGCGGGATTTT. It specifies CASSSQGAGVPRDF.

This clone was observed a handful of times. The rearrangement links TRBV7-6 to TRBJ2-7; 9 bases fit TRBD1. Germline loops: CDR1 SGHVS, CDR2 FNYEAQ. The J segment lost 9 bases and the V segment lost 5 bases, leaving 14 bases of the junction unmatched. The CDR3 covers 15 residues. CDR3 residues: CASSTRAGQGLRQYF. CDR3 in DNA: TGTGCCAGCAGCACTCGTGCGGGACAGGGACTCCGGCAGTACTTC.

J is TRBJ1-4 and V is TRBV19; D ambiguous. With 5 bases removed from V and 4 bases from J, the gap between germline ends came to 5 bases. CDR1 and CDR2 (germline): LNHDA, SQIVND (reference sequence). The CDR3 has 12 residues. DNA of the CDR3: TGTGCCAGTAGTGTTAATAATGAAAAACTGTTTTTT. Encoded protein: CASSVNNEKLFF. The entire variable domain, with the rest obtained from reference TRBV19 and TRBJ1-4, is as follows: DGGITQSPKYLFRKEGQNVTLSCEQNLNHDAMYWYRQDPGQGLRLIYYSQIVNDFQKGDIAEGYSVSREKKESFPLTVTSAQKNPTAFYLCASSVNNEKLFFGSGTQLSVL.

The CDR3 DNA follows: TGTGCCAGCAGTTTACGAGGGACAGGGAGGAATGAGCAGTTCTTC. Residues: CASSLRGTGRNEQFF. The V gene is TRBV28, the J gene TRBJ2-1, with TRBD1 matching over 9 bases. The CDR3 is made up of 15 amino acids. The V gene end was trimmed by 2 bases and the J gene end by 7 bases; junction bases not matched to a gene: 6. Germline assignment: CDR1 MDHEN and CDR2 SYDVKM.

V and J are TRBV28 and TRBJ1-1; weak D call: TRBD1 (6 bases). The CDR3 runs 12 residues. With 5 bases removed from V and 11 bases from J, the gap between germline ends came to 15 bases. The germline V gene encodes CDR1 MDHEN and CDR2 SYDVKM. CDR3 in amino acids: CASSIQGYQAFF. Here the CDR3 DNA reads TGTGCCAGCAGTATCCAGGGGTATCAGGCTTTCTTT.

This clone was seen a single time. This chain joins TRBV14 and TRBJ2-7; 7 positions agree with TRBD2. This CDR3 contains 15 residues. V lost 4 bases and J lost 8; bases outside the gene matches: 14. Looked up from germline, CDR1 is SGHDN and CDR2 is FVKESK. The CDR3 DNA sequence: TGTGCCAGCAGCCTGCGCGGGGGAGGAGGAATGAAGCAGTACTTC. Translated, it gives CASSLRGGGGMKQYF. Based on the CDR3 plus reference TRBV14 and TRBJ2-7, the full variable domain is EAGVTQFPSHSVIEKGQTVTLRCDPISGHDNLYWYRRVMGKEIKFLLHFVKESKQDESGMPNNRFLAERTGGTYSTLKVQPAELEDSGVYFCASSLRGGGGMKQYFGPGTRLTVT.

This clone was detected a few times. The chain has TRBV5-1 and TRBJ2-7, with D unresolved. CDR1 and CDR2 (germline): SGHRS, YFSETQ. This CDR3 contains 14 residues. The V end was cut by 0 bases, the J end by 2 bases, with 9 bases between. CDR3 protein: CASSLVGRTYEQYF. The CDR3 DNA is TGCGCCAGCAGCTTGGTGGGCAGAACCTACGAGCAGTACTTC.

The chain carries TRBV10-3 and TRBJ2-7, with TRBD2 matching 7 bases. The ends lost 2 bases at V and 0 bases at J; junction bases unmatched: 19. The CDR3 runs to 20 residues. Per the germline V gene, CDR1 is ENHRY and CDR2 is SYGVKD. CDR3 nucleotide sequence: TGTGCCATCAGTGAGCCCTCAACGGGAGGAAGAATCTCGGGCTCCTACGAGCAGTACTTC. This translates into CAISEPSTGGRISGSYEQYF.

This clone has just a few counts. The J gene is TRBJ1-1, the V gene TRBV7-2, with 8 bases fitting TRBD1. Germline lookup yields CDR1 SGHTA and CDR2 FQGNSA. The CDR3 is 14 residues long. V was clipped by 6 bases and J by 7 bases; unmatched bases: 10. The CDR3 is CASRSGGVSGEAFF. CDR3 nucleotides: TGTGCCAGCAGGTCAGGGGGCGTATCTGGTGAAGCTTTCTTT.

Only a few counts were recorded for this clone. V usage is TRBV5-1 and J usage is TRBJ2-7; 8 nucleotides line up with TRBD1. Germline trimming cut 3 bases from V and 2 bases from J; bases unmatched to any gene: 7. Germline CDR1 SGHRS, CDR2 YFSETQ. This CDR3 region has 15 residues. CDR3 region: CASSWNTGQAYEQYF. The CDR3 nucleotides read TGCGCCAGCAGCTGGAATACGGGACAGGCCTACGAGCAGTACTTC.

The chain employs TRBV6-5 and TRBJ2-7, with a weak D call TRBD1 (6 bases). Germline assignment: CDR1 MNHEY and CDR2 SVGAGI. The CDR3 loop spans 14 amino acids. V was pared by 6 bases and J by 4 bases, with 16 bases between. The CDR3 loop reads CASSRSRGGYEQYF. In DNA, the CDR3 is TGTGCCAGCAGCCGATCCAGAGGGGGTTACGAGCAGTACTTC.

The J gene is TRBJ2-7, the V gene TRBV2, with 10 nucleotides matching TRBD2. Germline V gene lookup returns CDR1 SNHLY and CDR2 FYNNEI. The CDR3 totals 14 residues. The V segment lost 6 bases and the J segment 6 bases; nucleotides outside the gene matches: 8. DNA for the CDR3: TGTGCCAGCAGCTTCTCGCTAGCGGGAGCCGAGCAGTACTTC. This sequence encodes CASSFSLAGAEQYF. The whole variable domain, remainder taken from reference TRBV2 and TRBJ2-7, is EPEVTQTPSHQVTQMGQEVILRCVPISNHLYFYWYRQILGQKVEFLVSFYNNEISEKSEIFDDQFSVERPDGSNFTLKIRSTKLEDSAMYFCASSFSLAGAEQYFGPGTRLTVT.

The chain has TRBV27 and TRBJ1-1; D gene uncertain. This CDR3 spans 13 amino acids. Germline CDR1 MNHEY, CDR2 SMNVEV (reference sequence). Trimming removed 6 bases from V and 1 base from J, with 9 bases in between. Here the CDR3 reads CASSSQANTEAFF. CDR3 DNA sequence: TGTGCCAGCAGCTCGCAGGCGAACACTGAAGCTTTCTTT.

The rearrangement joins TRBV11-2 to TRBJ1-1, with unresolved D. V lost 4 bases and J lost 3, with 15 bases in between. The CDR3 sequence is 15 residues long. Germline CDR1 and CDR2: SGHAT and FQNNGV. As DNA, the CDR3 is TGTGCCAGCAGCTCGCCGCGGGTTGGGGACACTGAAGCTTTCTTT. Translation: CASSSPRVGDTEAFF.

CDR3 nucleotide sequence: TGCGCCAGCAGCCTATGGACAGGGGGCACTGAAGCTTTCTTT. It specifies CASSLWTGGTEAFF. The genes are TRBV5-1 and TRBJ1-1; TRBD1 matches 10 bases. The J segment lost 4 bases and the V segment lost 4 bases, leaving 4 bases of the junction unmatched. The CDR3 runs to 14 residues. Germline V gene sequence: CDR1 SGHRS, CDR2 YFSETQ.

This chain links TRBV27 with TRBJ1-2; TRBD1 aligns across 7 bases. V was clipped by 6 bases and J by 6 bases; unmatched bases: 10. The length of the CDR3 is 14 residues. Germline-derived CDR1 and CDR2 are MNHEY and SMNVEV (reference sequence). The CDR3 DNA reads TGTGCCAGCAGGCCTACAGGGGCCTTTCATGGCTACACCTTC. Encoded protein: CASRPTGAFHGYTF.